This entry lists 19 T cell receptor beta chains sequenced from one sample in a study of regulatory T cells in long-lasting Graves disease. Building the TCR beta libraries relied on iRepertoire HTBI primers, and CDR3 regions underwent Arm-PCR. TCRdb reprocessed the multiplex PCR reads with MiXCR, giving one entry per CDR3 protein. The repertoire holds 400,000 to 500,000 distinct CDR3 sequences, with roughly 17% as singletons. Indicated time point: newly diagnosed GD, antithyroid drugs for less than 3 months. There was RNA extracted from PBMCs, and the TCR library was made from it. These data were also filed under a second study, of T cells in Graves' hyperthyroidism and ophthalmopathy.

The sample here was peripheral blood mononuclear cells (PBMCs), taken at new diagnosis, from a patient treated with antithyroid drugs. The origin of the receptors is a woman under 40 with Graves disease.

In its sample, this clonotype was seen many times. The J gene is TRBJ2-5, the V gene TRBV7-9, with 10 nucleotides matching TRBD1. J lost 6 bases, V lost 4 bases, and 11 bases had no gene match. The CDR3 is 16 residues long. Germline CDR1 reads SEHNR; CDR2 reads FQNEAQ (reference sequence). The CDR3 bases are TGTGCCAGCAGCTCCTCCCCGACAGGGGGCACGAAGACCCAGTACTTC. Its protein is CASSSSPTGGTKTQYF.

This clonotype was seen at least ten times. The chain links TRBV30 to TRBJ1-5; perhaps TRBD1 as D (5 bases). Germline lookup yields CDR1 GTSNPN and CDR2 SVGIG (reference sequence). The V end lost 1 base, the J end lost 1 base, and 11 bases lay between the germline ends. CDR3 length equals 15 residues. The DNA of the CDR3 is TGTGCCTGGAGTGAGGGACTCTCGAGCAATCAGCCCCAGCATTTT. Its translation: CAWSEGLSSNQPQHF.

This clonotype was seen at least ten times. The rearrangement uses TRBV7-6 and TRBJ1-2; D may be TRBD1 (5 bases). V was cut by 1 base and J by 2 bases, with 14 bases left in between. The length of the CDR3 is 16 residues. Germline assignment: CDR1 SGHVS and CDR2 FNYEAQ. Here the CDR3 reads CASSLGSGNENYGYTF. DNA for the CDR3: TGTGCCAGCAGCTTAGGTTCAGGGAATGAAAACTATGGCTACACCTTC.

This clonotype was counted many times. V and J are TRBV29-1 and TRBJ2-3; possibly TRBD2 for D (6 bases). Germline V gene data show CDR1 as SQVTM and CDR2 as ANQGSEA. V lost 3 bases to trimming and J lost 3 bases, with 7 bases between them. CDR3 size: 12 residues. As DNA, the CDR3 is TGCAGCGTTGAGGAGGGGACAGATACGCAGTATTTT. This encodes CSVEEGTDTQYF.

The chain employs TRBV6-1 and TRBJ2-7, with D perhaps TRBD1 (5 bases). The germline V gene encodes CDR1 MNHNS and CDR2 SASEGT. V lost 6 bases and J 0 bases, leaving 6 bases between the germline ends. CDR3 length: 12 residues. This chain's CDR3 is CASRDISYEQYF. The CDR3 nucleotides are TGTGCCAGCAGGGACATCTCCTACGAGCAGTACTTC.

This clonotype was seen repeatedly, ten times or more. The chain carries TRBV5-1 and TRBJ1-2, with D uncertain. The CDR3 totals 17 residues. V lost 0 bases to trimming and J lost 4 bases, with 19 bases between them. Germline V gene data show CDR1 as SGHRS and CDR2 as YFSETQ. The CDR3 is CASSLGQPHQEAYGYTF. For the CDR3, the DNA is TGCGCCAGCAGCTTGGGCCAGCCACATCAAGAGGCCTATGGCTACACCTTC.

This clonotype was found many times. The gene calls are TRBV6-5 and TRBJ1-2; D is possibly TRBD1 (5 bases). The CDR3 is 15 residues long. The germline V gene encodes CDR1 MNHEY and CDR2 SVGAGI. Trimming pared 2 bases from V and 4 bases from J, leaving 14 bases between. The CDR3 region is CASSYGSGPGYGYTF. The CDR3 DNA follows: TGTGCCAGCAGTTACGGCTCAGGGCCGGGCTATGGCTACACCTTC.

This clonotype appeared many times. V usage is TRBV29-1 and J usage is TRBJ2-1; perhaps TRBD1 as D (6 bases). V lost 4 bases, J lost 0 bases, and 10 bases lay in between. The CDR3 contains 14 residues. Germline V gives CDR1 SQVTM, CDR2 ANQGSEA. Written as DNA, the CDR3 is TGCAGCGTTGTAGGGGACACCTCCTACAATGAGCAGTTCTTC. Translation gives CSVVGDTSYNEQFF.

The table lists this clonotype with many counts. V is TRBV5-1 and J is TRBJ2-7; 9 nucleotides align to TRBD1. The CDR3 length is 15 residues. The V segment lost 4 bases and the J segment 3 bases; nucleotides outside the gene matches: 8. Per the germline V gene, CDR1 is SGHRS and CDR2 is YFSETQ. In nucleotides, the CDR3 is TGCGCCAGCAGCAGAACCGGGACAGGGTTCTACGAGCAGTACTTC. Its protein is CASSRTGTGFYEQYF.

This clonotype has a single count. V usage is TRBV2 and J usage is TRBJ2-7; 7 bases agree with TRBD1. The CDR3 is made up of 15 amino acids. V gave up 4 bases and J gave up 2 bases; unmatched junction bases: 8. Per germline, CDR1 SNHLY and CDR2 FYNNEI. CDR3 coding DNA: TGTGCCAGCAGTGGGGTTGGGGACAGAGCCTACGAGCAGTACTTC. Encoded protein: CASSGVGDRAYEQYF.

The chain has TRBV14 and TRBJ2-5; D call uncertain. The CDR3 is 14 residues long. Trimming cost V 3 bases and J 5 bases, with 13 bases left between them. Germline V gives CDR1 SGHDN, CDR2 FVKESK. CDR3 in amino acids: CASSQLAGRETQYF. As DNA, the CDR3 is TGTGCCAGCAGCCAGCTGGCAGGACGGGAGACCCAGTACTTC.

This clonotype was picked up many times. The chain uses TRBV3-1 and TRBJ2-3; D ambiguous. Trimming took 5 bases from V and 2 from J, leaving 5 bases between them. Germline CDR1 is LGHDT and CDR2 is YNNKEL (reference sequence). This CDR3 has 12 residues. The CDR3 here is CASSFNTDTQYF. CDR3 bases: TGTGCCAGCAGCTTTAACACAGATACGCAGTATTTT.

This clonotype was observed many times. This chain links TRBV12-3 or TRBV12-4 with TRBJ2-7; 9 bases fit TRBD2. Trimming removed 5 bases from V and 4 bases from J; junction bases left unmatched: 6. The length of the CDR3 is 14 residues. CDR3 DNA sequence: TGTGCCAGCAGTCCTAGCGGGGCTTTGTACGAGCAGTACTTC. It specifies CASSPSGALYEQYF.

This clonotype was recorded many times. DNA for the CDR3: TGTGCCAGCAGTGGATACGAGCAGTACTTC. Its translation: CASSGYEQYF. The V and J genes are TRBV28 and TRBJ2-7; D uncertain. The CDR3 runs 10 residues. In germline, CDR1 is MDHEN, CDR2 SYDVKM. The V end lost 5 bases, the J end lost 4 bases, and 3 bases lay between the germline ends.

The chain combines TRBV9 with TRBJ1-1, with no clear D. The ends were cut back, 0 bases at V and 4 bases at J, with 10 bases in the middle. Germline CDR1 reads SGDLS; CDR2 reads YYNGEE. The CDR3 is 14 amino acids. Here the CDR3 reads CASSVAPQSTEAFF. CDR3 DNA sequence: TGTGCCAGCAGCGTAGCACCGCAGAGCACTGAAGCTTTCTTT.

There are many counts of this clonotype. The V call is TRBV11-2, the J call TRBJ1-3, with D hard to call. The V and J ends lost 6 bases and 3 bases respectively, with 9 bases between them. This CDR3 is 13 amino acids long. CDR1 is SGHAT and CDR2 is FQNNGV in the germline V gene. The DNA of the CDR3 is TGTGCCAGCAGATCTGGCGGTGGAAACACCATATATTTT. Its protein is CASRSGGGNTIYF.

This clonotype has ten or more counts. The CDR3 here is CATSDLGTSSNIGTQYF. CDR3 DNA sequence: TGTGCCACCAGTGATTTAGGGACTAGCAGTAATATCGGGACGCAGTATTTT. The chain recombines TRBV24-1 with TRBJ2-3; 9 bases line up with TRBD2. The germline gives CDR1 KGHDR, CDR2 SFDVKD. With 1 base clipped from V and 9 bases from J, the junction kept 13 bases outside the gene matches. This CDR3 is 17 amino acids long.

The CDR3: CASSEWGRFGLNEQFF. Written as DNA, the CDR3 is TGTGCCAGCAGTGAATGGGGGAGGTTTGGGTTAAATGAGCAGTTCTTC. The V call is TRBV2, the J call TRBJ2-1, with TRBD2 as a possible D gene (6 bases). CDR1 and CDR2 from the germline V gene are SNHLY and FYNNEI. The CDR3 spans 16 residues. The germline V and J ends were trimmed by 2 bases and 7 bases, with 18 bases remaining between them.

The chain is built from TRBV18 and TRBJ2-1; D is ambiguous. In germline, CDR1 is KGHSH, CDR2 LQKENI. The CDR3 contains 15 residues. The V end was cut by 4 bases, the J end by 0 bases, with 10 bases between. CDR3 sequence (DNA): TGTGCCAGCTCACTGACCATCAGCTCCTACAATGAGCAGTTCTTC. It is translated as CASSLTISSYNEQFF. The complete variable domain, with remaining parts taken from reference TRBV18 and TRBJ2-1, reads NAGVMQNPRHLVRRRGQEARLRCSPMKGHSHVYWYRQLPEEGLKFMVYLQKENIIDESGMPKERFSAEFPKEGPSILRIQQVVRGDSAAYFCASSLTISSYNEQFFGPGTRLTVL.